This TCR beta chain was found in a study of T-cell reconstitution after alpha-beta-depleted transplantation in children. The study's findings and limits: Certain patients had high TCRbeta diversity at day 60, and it came from recipient T cells and thymic progenitors that survived.

Trimming removed 4 bases from V and 3 bases from J, with 5 bases in between. The CDR3 has 11 residues. The germline CDR1 and CDR2 sequences are SQVTM and ANQGSEA. Preparation of the TCRbeta library used unique molecular identifiers. One entry per CDR3 protein, called by TCRdb with MiXCR from the PCR reads. The data show 600,000 or so distinct CDR3 sequences, roughly 23% seen once. At least ten counts were recorded for this clonotype. Its antigen is unidentified. The gene calls are TRBV29-1 and TRBJ2-3; tentative D call: TRBD2 (5 bases). The TCR sequence derives from a boy under two years old who had a stem cell transplant for acute myeloid leukemia, so the T cells may come from the graft donor. The sequencing used PBMCs, mostly from graft donor cells, collected 360 days after TCRalphabeta/CD19-depleted stem cell transplant. CDR3 loop: CSVGGTDTQYF. CDR3 nucleotide sequence: TGCAGCGTTGGAGGGACAGATACGCAGTATTTT.